The 8 T cell receptor beta chains given below trace back to one sample, sequenced in a study of T-cell reconstitution after alpha-beta-depleted transplantation in children. A library of TCRbeta sequences, prepared with unique molecular identifiers, was generated. TCRdb re-derived calls from the PCR reads in MiXCR, one entry per CDR3 protein. The sample records fewer than 350,000 distinct CDR3 sequences, around 10% being singletons. Here the sequenced sample was PBMCs, taken before TCRalphabeta/CD19-depleted stem cell transplant. The source of these receptors is a boy younger than two with acute myeloid leukemia, due to receive a stem cell transplant.

This clonotype was found many times. The chain carries TRBV5-1 and TRBJ2-5; 7 bases line up with TRBD1. CDR1 SGHRS and CDR2 YFSETQ come from the germline V gene. J gave up 5 bases and V 3 bases, and 7 bases lay outside the gene matches. There are 14 residues in the CDR3. The CDR3 nucleotides read TGCGCCAGCAGCTATCGACAGGGTTTGGAGACCCAGTACTTC. It is translated as CASSYRQGLETQYF.

This clonotype was seen at least ten times. V and J are TRBV5-1 and TRBJ2-1; D might be TRBD1 (6 bases). V was cut by 1 base and J by 9 bases, with 14 bases left in between. The germline CDR1 and CDR2 sequences are SGHRS and YFSETQ. There are 14 residues in the CDR3. The CDR3 region is CASSLTPTGTEQFF. The CDR3 coding sequence is TGCGCCAGCAGCTTGACCCCAACAGGGACTGAGCAGTTCTTC.

The CDR3 loop reads CASSPIPGLVGTEAFF. The CDR3 coding sequence is TGCGCCAGCAGCCCTATTCCAGGGTTAGTTGGCACTGAAGCTTTCTTT. The rearrangement uses TRBV4-1 and TRBJ1-1, with D possibly matching TRBD1 (5 bases). CDR1 is MGHRA, CDR2 YSYEKL, per germline. The CDR3 runs 16 residues. Trimming pared 4 bases from V and 4 bases from J, leaving 19 bases between.

On this clonotype itself: A much larger clone differs from this one at a single base, so this may be a read error. The chain couples TRBV2 to TRBJ2-5; 8 positions match TRBD2. The CDR3 sequence is 18 residues long. CDR1 is SNHLY and CDR2 is FYNNEI in the germline V gene. The DNA of the CDR3 is TGTGCCATCAGTCCCCAAACGGGGGGGCGCGGGGCACAAGAGACCCAGTACTTC. It translates to CAISPQTGGRGAQETQYF. The variable domain in full, with the rest retrieved from reference TRBV2 and TRBJ2-5, is EPEVTQTPSHQVTQMGQEVILRCVPISNHLYFYWYRQILGQKVEFLVSFYNNEISEKSEIFDDQFSVERPDGSNFTLKIRSTKLEDSAMYFCAISPQTGGRGAQETQYFGPGTRLLVL.

V gene TRBV12-3 or TRBV12-4 combines with J gene TRBJ1-5; TRBD1 agrees at 8 bases. J was trimmed by 4 bases and V by 1 base; bases with no gene match: 6. The CDR3 is made up of 16 amino acids. For the CDR3, the DNA is TGTGCCAGCAGTTTAGTATGGACAGGGAAGAATCAGCCCCAGCATTTT. Protein product: CASSLVWTGKNQPQHF.

This clonotype was detected many times. The chain is built from TRBV24-1 and TRBJ2-3; 9 bases line up with TRBD1. Germline loops: CDR1 KGHDR, CDR2 SFDVKD. The CDR3 runs 15 residues. The J segment lost 3 bases and the V segment lost 5 bases, leaving 5 bases of the junction unmatched. CDR3 region: CATSAGTGSTDTQYF. The CDR3 DNA sequence: TGTGCCACCAGTGCCGGGACAGGGAGTACAGATACGCAGTATTTT.

This clonotype was counted a few times. V and J are TRBV20-1 and TRBJ1-2; tentatively, D is TRBD1 (5 bases). V was shortened by 6 bases and J by 8 bases, with 25 bases between the two germline ends. The germline CDR1 and CDR2 sequences are DFQATT and SNEGSKA (reference sequence). CDR3 length: 15 residues. The CDR3 is CSARTDSLGVWGYTF. The CDR3 nucleotides read TGCAGTGCGCGGACCGATTCGTTGGGGGTATGGGGCTACACCTTC.

This clonotype was detected only a few times. The rearrangement uses TRBV19 and TRBJ1-5; 7 nucleotides align to TRBD1. This CDR3 has 14 residues. CDR1 is LNHDA and CDR2 is SQIVND in the germline V gene (reference sequence). V was pared by 7 bases and J by 4 bases, with 7 bases of the junction left unmatched. The CDR3 DNA follows: TGTGCCAGTAACGGACAGGCGATAAATCAGCCCCAGCATTTT. Protein: CASNGQAINQPQHF.